What follows are 15 T cell receptor beta chains derived from one specimen sequenced in a study of beta chain features in type 1 diabetes. Regarding the study as a whole: Across all four CD4+ subsets, people with type 1 diabetes showed modestly shorter TCRB CDR3s.

These receptors have no identified antigens. Every isolated RNA sample was fully reverse transcribed, so sequencing captured expressed TCRB transcripts. Produced via immunoSEQ multiplex PCR; TCRdb's table is partial and in-frame only. The sample consists of hundreds of thousands of clones, approximately 9.7% of them appearing once. Sequencing used central memory CD4+ T cells from blood. The receptor source for this set is a man younger than 45 with type 1 diabetes.

This sequence joins TRBV19 and TRBJ1-1; D is perhaps TRBD1 (6 bases). The CDR3 spans 14 residues. Per germline, CDR1 LNHDA and CDR2 SQIVND (reference sequence). V gave up 9 bases and J gave up 5 bases, with 19 bases separating them. In DNA, the CDR3 is TGTGCCAGCTCTGACAGGACTGGTGGGACTGAAGCTTTCTTT. Its translation is CASSDRTGGTEAFF.

V usage is TRBV29-1 and J usage is TRBJ2-1; TRBD1 or TRBD2 may be the D gene (6 bases each). CDR1 is SQVTM, CDR2 ANQGSEA, per germline. V lost 2 bases, J lost 6 bases, and 14 bases lay in between. The CDR3 consists of 14 residues. The CDR3 is CSVERGRTTNEQFF. The CDR3 region has the DNA TGCAGCGTTGAACGGGGGCGTACGACCAATGAGCAGTTCTTC.

The rearrangement joins TRBV4-1 to TRBJ2-3; D possibly corresponds to TRBD1 (6 bases). Germline V gene lookup returns CDR1 MGHRA and CDR2 YSYEKL. The ends were cut back, 4 bases at V and 1 base at J, with 12 bases in the middle. The CDR3 spans 15 residues. CDR3 DNA: TGCGCCAGCAGCCTTGACGGACAGCGCACAGATACGCAGTATTTT. The encoded protein is CASSLDGQRTDTQYF.

This clone appeared a few times. This chain uses TRBV5-6 with TRBJ2-5; D is perhaps TRBD2 (5 bases). Trimming removed 2 bases at V and 3 bases at J, with 14 bases between. The germline gives CDR1 SGHDT, CDR2 YYEEEE. The CDR3 consists of 15 residues. CDR3 nucleotides: TGTGCCAGCAGCTTCAGTCCGCGGCGGGAAGAGACCCAGTACTTC. This translates into CASSFSPRREETQYF.

This clone was picked up a small number of times. The rearrangement uses TRBV5-1 and TRBJ2-6, with a weak D call TRBD2 (6 bases). Germline values: CDR1 SGHRS, CDR2 YFSETQ. The CDR3 length is 16 residues. The V end lost 4 bases, the J end lost 2 bases, and 13 bases lay between the germline ends. CDR3 region: CASSPQGGTGANVLTF. DNA for the CDR3: TGCGCCAGCAGCCCTCAAGGAGGGACTGGGGCCAACGTCCTGACTTTC.

The chain couples TRBV7-2 to TRBJ2-3; D remains unclear. Trimming left V 8 bases short and J 5 bases short, with 20 bases between. Germline values: CDR1 SGHTA, CDR2 FQGNSA. This CDR3 region has 15 residues. Written as DNA, the CDR3 is TGTGCCAGCTCCCTGGCCCAATTTGCAGGAGATACGCAGTATTTT. It codes for CASSLAQFAGDTQYF.

This chain connects TRBV4-3 to TRBJ2-2; no clear D. V was shortened by 2 bases and J by 6 bases, with 13 bases between the two germline ends. Germline V lookup: CDR1 LGHNA, CDR2 YSLEER. This CDR3 has 15 amino acids. The CDR3 nucleotides read TGCGCCAGCAGCCAAAAAGCCGTCAGCGCCGGGGAGCTGTTTTTT. This translates into CASSQKAVSAGELFF.

This clone has only a few counts. This rearrangement joins TRBV7-9 to TRBJ1-2; 7 bases are a match to TRBD1. The CDR3 is 16 residues long. Germline CDR1 SEHNR, CDR2 FQNEAQ (reference sequence). V dropped 1 base and J dropped 2; count of bases not matched to a gene: 7. CDR3 in DNA: TGTGCCAGCAGCTTAGACCGGGACAGCTTCAACTATGGCTACACCTTC. Translated: CASSLDRDSFNYGYTF.

This chain uses TRBV7-9 with TRBJ2-1; 9 positions match TRBD2. Germline trimming cut 1 base from V and 9 bases from J; bases unmatched to any gene: 4. CDR1 and CDR2 from the germline V gene are SEHNR and FQNEAQ (reference sequence). This CDR3 is built from 14 residues. CDR3 sequence (DNA): TGTGCCAGCAGCTTAGTGGGACTAGCTGTTGAGCAGTTCTTC. Amino acid sequence: CASSLVGLAVEQFF.

This clone has a handful of counts. The chain joins TRBV7-2 to TRBJ2-1, with a tentative D call TRBD2 (5 bases). This CDR3 has 14 residues. Germline CDR1 reads SGHTA; CDR2 reads FQGNSA. Trimming stripped 7 bases from V and 10 bases from J, with 20 bases between. In nucleotides, the CDR3 is TGTGCCAGCAAAAGTCACGGGATCGGAATGGAGCAGTTCTTC. It encodes CASKSHGIGMEQFF.

The chain is built from TRBV4-2 and TRBJ2-5, with D tentatively TRBD1 (6 bases). Trimming stripped 0 bases from V and 2 bases from J, with 10 bases between. The CDR3 runs 15 residues. CDR1 is LGHNA and CDR2 is YNFKEQ in the germline V gene. The CDR3 sequence: CASSQEYRAQETQYF. CDR3 DNA sequence: TGTGCCAGCAGCCAAGAATACAGGGCGCAAGAGACCCAGTACTTC.

This clone appeared a single time. This chain uses TRBV7-2 with TRBJ2-1; 8 bases line up with TRBD2. V dropped 1 base and J dropped 7; count of bases not matched to a gene: 3. From germline, CDR1 is SGHTA and CDR2 FQGNSA. The CDR3 has 14 residues. The CDR3 nucleotides are TGTGCCAGCAGCTTAGTCGGCGGGGGGAATGAGCAGTTCTTC. Translating it yields CASSLVGGGNEQFF.

In this sample, this clone turned up many times. The chain carries TRBV29-1 and TRBJ2-4; D call uncertain. V lost 5 bases and J lost 4, with 12 bases in between. The CDR3 length is 13 residues. In germline, CDR1 is SQVTM, CDR2 ANQGSEA. The CDR3 DNA reads TGCAGCGTTACCTCAATTACTAAAAACATTCAGTACTTC. This translates into CSVTSITKNIQYF.

This chain links TRBV5-1 with TRBJ2-5, with no clear D. Germline assignment: CDR1 SGHRS and CDR2 YFSETQ. Trimming took off 4 bases at V and 5 bases at J, with 12 bases between the two ends. The CDR3 runs 13 residues. DNA of the CDR3: TGCGCCAGCAGCCCCTCTGACGGGGAGACCCAGTACTTC. Amino acids: CASSPSDGETQYF. Based on the CDR3 plus reference TRBV5-1 and TRBJ2-5, the full variable domain is KAGVTQTPRYLIKTRGQQVTLSCSPISGHRSVSWYQQTPGQGLQFLFEYFSETQRNKGNFPGRFSGRQFSNSRSEMNVSTLELGDSALYLCASSPSDGETQYFGPGTRLLVL.

The chain combines TRBV11-2 with TRBJ1-3, with 9 nucleotides matching TRBD1. V gave up 1 base and J gave up 4 bases; unmatched junction bases: 8. CDR1 SGHAT and CDR2 FQNNGV come from the germline V gene. This CDR3 is 17 amino acids long. DNA for the CDR3: TGTGCCAGCAGCTTAGGAGGACAGGGGATAGCGGGAAACACCATATATTTT. It translates to CASSLGGQGIAGNTIYF.